The entry below describes one TCR beta chain. The data belong to a study of blood T cell repertoires in COVID-19. In the study overall: Donors in Cohort 3 counted as recovered after two negative PCRs, clearance, or symptom resolution.

In the original processing: Estimated nucleated cell counts came from reference gene primer amplification. Produced via immunoSEQ multiplex PCR; TCRdb's table is partial and in-frame only. The D gene and trimming were derived from the DNA, and the V and J assignments and clone size from that table. The sample consists of some 300,000 clones, around nine tenths of them appearing once. CDR1 is SGDLS, CDR2 YYNGEE, per germline. This CDR3 is 15 amino acids long. Trimming removed 4 bases at V and 6 bases at J, with 20 bases between. V and J are TRBV9 and TRBJ2-7; tentative D call: TRBD1 (6 bases). Sequenced material: PBMCs or T cells enriched from blood (not recorded which). The receptor comes from a woman in her fifties or sixties in a cohort exposed to, infected with or recovered from COVID-19 (not recorded which). CDR3 DNA sequence: TGTGCCAGCAGCATGAACGGACAGCCTCTCGCCGAGCAGTACTTC. Its protein product is CASSMNGQPLAEQYF.